What follows are 20 T cell receptor beta chains derived from one specimen sequenced in a study of blood T cells in healthy people across ages. Primers used in a second PCR of roughly 6 to 12 cycles were a sample-barcoded 5' primer and a J-beta primer mix. A single record per CDR3 protein comes from TCRdb applying MiXCR to the 5' RACE reads. Of around 700,000 distinct CDR3 sequences listed, around a quarter are singletons. These data also formed part of another study, on T cells of mothers and their children.

Sequencing was done on a sample of blood. These receptors were taken from a boy between 10 and 17 years old in good health.

This chain connects TRBV7-9 to TRBJ2-2; 7 nucleotides line up with TRBD2. Germline-derived CDR1 and CDR2 are SEHNR and FQNEAQ (reference sequence). J lost 3 bases, V lost 4 bases, and 8 bases had no gene match. The CDR3 is 16 amino acids. The CDR3 protein is CASSYLRRGDTGELFF. The CDR3 region has the DNA TGTGCCAGCAGCTACCTACGTCGGGGGGACACCGGGGAGCTGTTTTTT.

The chain employs TRBV3-1 and TRBJ2-3; D is undetermined. Trimming took 0 bases from V and 6 from J, leaving 22 bases between them. Germline V CDR1 and CDR2: LGHDT, YNNKEL (reference sequence). The CDR3 is made up of 18 amino acids. The CDR3 DNA reads as TGTGCCAGCAGCCAAGATCTTCCCAGTGAGCTAACAATGGATACGCAGTATTTT. Its protein is CASSQDLPSELTMDTQYF.

A few counts support this clonotype. The gene calls are TRBV20-1 and TRBJ2-3; no firm D call. From germline, CDR1 is DFQATT and CDR2 SNEGSKA (reference sequence). V lost 6 bases, J lost 1 base, and 8 bases lay in between. The CDR3 covers 12 residues. The CDR3 loop reads CSAPRGTDTQYF. CDR3 coding DNA: TGCAGTGCCCCCCGGGGCACAGATACGCAGTATTTT.

The V and J genes are TRBV7-2 and TRBJ2-7; no firm D call. The CDR3 covers 13 residues. Germline CDR1 is SGHTA and CDR2 is FQGNSA. V lost 0 bases to trimming and J lost 5 bases, with 8 bases between them. The CDR3 reads CASSLAAANEQYF. CDR3 DNA sequence: TGTGCCAGCAGCTTAGCGGCGGCGAACGAGCAGTACTTC.

The chain carries TRBV2 and TRBJ2-5; no firm D call. The CDR3 runs to 14 residues. V was shortened by 0 bases and J by 9 bases, with 14 bases between the two germline ends. Germline CDR1 and CDR2: SNHLY and FYNNEI. The CDR3 region has the DNA TGTGCCAGCAGTGAAGCCAGCTGGGTTGAGGCCCAGTACTTC. Translation: CASSEASWVEAQYF.

This clonotype was recorded a few times. This chain joins TRBV7-2 and TRBJ1-2, with D perhaps TRBD1 (5 bases). V lost 7 bases and J lost 1, with 16 bases in between. Germline lookup yields CDR1 SGHTA and CDR2 FQGNSA. There are 15 residues in the CDR3. The CDR3 protein is CASILDGGSNYGYTF. The CDR3 nucleotides are TGTGCCAGCATCCTAGACGGGGGGAGTAACTATGGCTACACCTTC.

The chain combines TRBV29-1 with TRBJ2-5; 15 bases align to TRBD2. Germline V gene lookup returns CDR1 SQVTM and CDR2 ANQGSEA. J lost 2 bases, V lost 8 bases, and 9 bases had no gene match. The CDR3 consists of 16 residues. CDR3 sequence: CSTPGLAGGVQETQYF. The CDR3 coding sequence is TGCAGCACGCCGGGACTAGCGGGGGGCGTGCAAGAGACCCAGTACTTC.

This clonotype was counted a few times. The V gene is TRBV6-6, the J gene TRBJ2-5; D possibly corresponds to TRBD2 (5 bases). Germline CDR1 and CDR2: MNHNY and SVGAGI (reference sequence). Trimming took off 6 bases at V and 5 bases at J, with 16 bases between the two ends. The CDR3 totals 14 residues. The DNA of the CDR3 is TGTGCCAGCAGGAGGGTGTTCACCACGGAGACCCAGTACTTC. Translating it yields CASRRVFTTETQYF.

This clonotype was seen only a few times. J is TRBJ1-6 and V is TRBV6-5, with 8 bases aligning to TRBD1. The germline gives CDR1 MNHEY, CDR2 SVGAGI. This CDR3 spans 15 amino acids. J lost 3 bases, V lost 5 bases, and 3 bases had no gene match. The CDR3 protein is CASSMDRDYNSPLHF. The CDR3, as DNA: TGTGCCAGCAGTATGGACAGGGACTATAATTCACCCCTCCACTTT.

This clonotype occurred many times. The CDR3 is CASSLAAGAYEQYF. CDR3 DNA: TGTGCCAGCAGCTTAGCCGCGGGGGCCTACGAGCAGTACTTC. The chain links TRBV7-2 to TRBJ2-7, with TRBD2 identical over 7 bases. CDR3 length: 14 residues. The ends lost 0 bases at V and 2 bases at J; junction bases unmatched: 1. In germline, CDR1 is SGHTA, CDR2 FQGNSA.

There are a few counts of this clonotype. The rearrangement joins TRBV19 to TRBJ1-1; 7 bases match TRBD1. This CDR3 spans 15 amino acids. CDR1 is LNHDA, CDR2 SQIVND, per germline (reference sequence). V lost 3 bases and J lost 1; bases outside the gene matches: 5. The CDR3 DNA reads as TGTGCCAGTAGTATTGCTACAGGGGCGAACACTGAAGCTTTCTTT. Amino acid sequence: CASSIATGANTEAFF.

The table lists this clonotype with a few counts. The J gene is TRBJ2-7, the V gene TRBV20-1; tentative D call: TRBD1 (6 bases). Deletions cut 6 bases from V and 3 bases from J, with 15 bases between. Germline values: CDR1 DFQATT, CDR2 SNEGSKA (reference sequence). This CDR3 region has 13 residues. CDR3 in amino acids: CSALTGTHYEQYF. The CDR3 DNA is TGCAGTGCACTGACAGGTACCCACTACGAGCAGTACTTC.

The V call is TRBV3-1, the J call TRBJ1-2, with D possibly matching TRBD1 (5 bases). Germline lookup yields CDR1 LGHDT and CDR2 YNNKEL (reference sequence). The V gene lost 0 bases and the J gene lost 8 bases, with 10 bases spanning the gap. The length of the CDR3 is 13 residues. In DNA, the CDR3 is TGTGCCAGCAGCCAAGACGGGGACTCCGGCTACACCTTC. Translation: CASSQDGDSGYTF.

This clonotype turned up a few times. This sequence joins TRBV9 and TRBJ1-4; D remains unclear. Germline V CDR1 and CDR2: SGDLS, YYNGEE. V gave up 0 bases and J gave up 7 bases, with 13 bases separating them. This CDR3 is built from 15 residues. The CDR3 DNA reads as TGTGCCAGCAGCGTAGGTGCCAGCGCCGGTGAAAAACTGTTTTTT. It translates to CASSVGASAGEKLFF.

Only a few counts were recorded for this clonotype. The chain recombines TRBV7-3 with TRBJ2-3; the match to TRBD2 covers 9 bases. Germline CDR1 reads SGHTA; CDR2 reads FQGTGA. With V trimmed by 8 bases and J by 2 bases, 11 bases remained unmatched. The CDR3 spans 16 residues. The CDR3 DNA reads TGTGCCAGCGCACCCTTGGGCGGGAGGGTCACAGATACGCAGTATTTT. It is translated as CASAPLGGRVTDTQYF.

This clonotype was found a few times. The chain combines TRBV7-2 with TRBJ2-7; 9 nucleotides align to TRBD1. V shed 6 bases and J 9 bases; nucleotides not matched to a gene: 12. CDR1 is SGHTA, CDR2 FQGNSA, per germline. The CDR3 extends over 14 amino acids. CDR3 amino acids: CASRDGTGSVGQYF. The CDR3 nucleotides read TGTGCCAGCAGGGATGGGACAGGGAGTGTGGGGCAGTACTTC.

The rearrangement links TRBV20-1 to TRBJ2-5; D is possibly TRBD1 (6 bases). Near its end, the DNA agrees better with TRBJ2-7, so the J call may be wrong. Per germline, CDR1 DFQATT and CDR2 SNEGSKA (reference sequence). There are 14 residues in the CDR3. CDR3 nucleotide sequence: TGCAGTGCTAGAAATCAGGGGATTATGGACGAGCAGTACTTC. It specifies CSARNQGIMDEQYF.

There are a few counts of this clonotype. The chain couples TRBV9 to TRBJ2-2, with D possibly being TRBD1 or TRBD2 (5 bases each). Germline V gene sequence: CDR1 SGDLS, CDR2 YYNGEE. The CDR3 contains 16 residues. With 4 bases removed from V and 0 bases from J, the gap between germline ends came to 13 bases. The CDR3: CASSPRDPSNTGELFF. CDR3 DNA: TGTGCCAGCAGCCCACGGGACCCTTCGAACACCGGGGAGCTGTTTTTT. Together with reference TRBV9 and TRBJ2-2, the CDR3 gives the full variable domain: DSGVTQTPKHLITATGQRVTLRCSPRSGDLSVYWYQQSLDQGLQFLIQYYNGEERAKGNILERFSAQQFPDLHSELNLSSLELGDSALYFCASSPRDPSNTGELFFGEGSRLTVL.

This chain connects TRBV6-1 to TRBJ2-5; D is unclear. Trimming stripped 5 bases from V and 1 base from J, with 23 bases between. Germline CDR1 and CDR2: MNHNS and SASEGT. The CDR3 length is 18 residues. This CDR3 is CASSPFSPSESLQETQYF. The CDR3 nucleotides read TGTGCCAGCAGTCCCTTTTCCCCTTCGGAGAGCCTCCAAGAGACCCAGTACTTC.

This clonotype was recorded a few times. The chain is built from TRBV6-2 or TRBV6-3 and TRBJ1-1; no reliable D call. V gave up 6 bases and J gave up 5 bases, with 13 bases separating them. The CDR3 is 13 amino acids. Germline-derived CDR1 and CDR2 are MNHEY and SVGEGT. The CDR3 nucleotides are TGTGCCAGCAGCCCGAGCGTAGTGACTGAAGCTTTCTTT. Translated, it gives CASSPSVVTEAFF.